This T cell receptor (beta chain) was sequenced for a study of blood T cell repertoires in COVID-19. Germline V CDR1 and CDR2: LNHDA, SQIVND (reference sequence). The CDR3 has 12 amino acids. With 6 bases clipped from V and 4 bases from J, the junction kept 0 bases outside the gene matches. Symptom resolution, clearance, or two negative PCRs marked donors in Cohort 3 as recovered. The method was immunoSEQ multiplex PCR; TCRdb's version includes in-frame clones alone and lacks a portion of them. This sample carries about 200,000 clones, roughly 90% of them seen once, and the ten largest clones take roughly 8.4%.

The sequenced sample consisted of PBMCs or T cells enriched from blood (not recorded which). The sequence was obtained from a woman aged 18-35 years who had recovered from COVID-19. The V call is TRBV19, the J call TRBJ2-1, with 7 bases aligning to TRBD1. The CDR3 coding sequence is TGTGCCAGTAGGACAGGGTACAATGAGCAGTTCTTC. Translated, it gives CASRTGYNEQFF.